A single sample is the source of the 23 T cell receptor beta chains below, sequenced in a study of regulatory T cells in long-lasting Graves disease. Sequencing libraries for TCR beta were prepared with iRepertoire HTBI primers and Arm-PCR of CDR3 regions. Via MiXCR, TCRdb re-called the multiplex PCR reads, giving one row per CDR3 protein. The table records hundreds of thousands of distinct CDR3 sequences, about 32% of them present only once. Time point reported: persistent/refractory GD, antithyroid drugs over 5 years with positive TRAb. The TCR library was made from RNA extracted from PBMCs. This specimen consisted of peripheral blood mononuclear cells (PBMCs), obtained when the disease was refractory, from a patient treated with antithyroid drugs. Source of these receptors: a female donor with Graves disease.

The chain is built from TRBV6-5 and TRBJ2-4; the D is unclear. Germline values: CDR1 MNHEY, CDR2 SVGAGI. V lost 4 bases and J 5 bases, leaving 12 bases between the germline ends. The CDR3 loop spans 14 amino acids. The DNA for the CDR3 is TGTGCCAGCAGTTTAGGTTCCGCGGAAAACATTCAGTACTTC. Protein product: CASSLGSAENIQYF.

This sequence joins TRBV2 and TRBJ2-7; D is ambiguous. There are 13 residues in the CDR3. Trimming shortened V by 7 bases and J by 2 bases, and 12 bases separated the two germline ends. CDR1 is SNHLY and CDR2 is FYNNEI in the germline V gene. The DNA for the CDR3 is TGTGCCAGCATGGTTGGTCGGGCCTACGAGCAGTACTTC. Its translation is CASMVGRAYEQYF.

This clonotype appeared a few times. The chain's CDR3 is CASSPEQDIRNGYTF. The CDR3 DNA sequence: TGCGCCAGCAGCCCTGAGCAGGACATCAGGAATGGCTACACCTTC. The rearrangement links TRBV5-1 to TRBJ1-2, with a weak D call TRBD1 (5 bases). CDR3 length: 15 residues. In germline, CDR1 is SGHRS, CDR2 YFSETQ. The V end lost 4 bases, the J end lost 6 bases, and 19 bases lay between the germline ends.

With regard to this clonotype: A far larger clone is a single base away, which makes a read error likely. V and J are TRBV2 and TRBJ2-7, with 8 nucleotides matching TRBD2. The CDR3 consists of 15 residues. CDR1 SNHLY and CDR2 FYNNEI come from the germline V gene. Here the CDR3 DNA reads TGTGCCAGCAGTTCCAGCGGGAGTTTTAGCTACGAGCGGTACTTC. Its translation: CASSSSGSFSYERYF.

The genes are TRBV18 and TRBJ2-4; 10 bases are a match to TRBD1. With 3 bases clipped from V and 5 bases from J, the junction kept 7 bases outside the gene matches. This CDR3 spans 16 amino acids. Per germline, CDR1 KGHSH and CDR2 LQKENI. In DNA, the CDR3 is TGTGCCAGCTCACCCCTTGACAGGGGGCCTGAAAACATTCAGTACTTC. Translation gives CASSPLDRGPENIQYF.

The chain is built from TRBV3-1 and TRBJ2-7; 9 bases are a match to TRBD1. This CDR3 is built from 15 residues. Trimming took 5 bases from V and 2 from J; bases not matched to a gene: 7. The germline V gene has CDR1 LGHDT and CDR2 YNNKEL (reference sequence). The CDR3: CASSYGQGFTYEQYF. The CDR3 DNA is TGTGCCAGCAGCTACGGACAGGGGTTCACCTACGAGCAGTACTTC.

This clonotype was detected only a few times. The V and J genes are TRBV12-3 or TRBV12-4 and TRBJ2-4; no firm D call. The CDR3 covers 12 residues. V was cut by 6 bases and J by 8 bases, with 11 bases left in between. For the CDR3, the DNA is TGTGCCAGCAGCAAAAACCGGCACATTCAGTACTTC. This encodes CASSKNRHIQYF.

There are a few counts of this clonotype. The rearrangement links TRBV29-1 to TRBJ2-7; D may be TRBD2 (6 bases). There are 12 residues in the CDR3. Germline V gene sequence: CDR1 SQVTM, CDR2 ANQGSEA. Trimming shortened V by 4 bases and J by 5 bases, and 12 bases separated the two germline ends. The CDR3 region has the DNA TGCAGCGTTGGGAGGGGTCCCCACGAGCAGTACTTC. Translated, it gives CSVGRGPHEQYF.

The rearrangement joins TRBV6-1 to TRBJ2-7; TRBD1 agrees at 8 bases. The CDR3 covers 13 residues. In germline, CDR1 is MNHNS, CDR2 SASEGT. After removal of 11 bases from V and 0 bases from J, the junction contained 6 bases not matched to a gene. The CDR3 sequence: CAGQDRVSYEQYF. In nucleotides, the CDR3 is TGTGCCGGACAGGACAGGGTCTCCTACGAGCAGTACTTC.

By sample share, this clonotype is medium-sized (0.01 to 0.1%). This sequence joins TRBV2 and TRBJ1-4; 11 nucleotides match TRBD1. The trim removed 5 bases at V and 0 bases at J, leaving 11 bases unmatched. Germline loops: CDR1 SNHLY, CDR2 FYNNEI. This CDR3 region has 19 residues. CDR3 bases: TGTGCCAGCAGTTCCCGCGCCCGGACAGGGGGCGCAACTAATGAAAAACTGTTTTTT. Encoded protein: CASSSRARTGGATNEKLFF.

This clonotype showed up just a few times. The rearrangement links TRBV29-1 to TRBJ1-1; D remains unclear. CDR3 length equals 12 residues. V was cut by 2 bases and J by 1 base, with 5 bases left in between. Looked up from germline, CDR1 is SQVTM and CDR2 is ANQGSEA. CDR3 in amino acids: CSVEPRNTEAFF. The CDR3 bases are TGCAGCGTTGAACCCAGGAACACTGAAGCTTTCTTT.

This clonotype was picked up a small number of times. The chain links TRBV7-8 to TRBJ1-6; 8 nucleotides agree with TRBD1. The CDR3 has 15 residues. With 5 bases clipped from V and 5 bases from J, the junction kept 5 bases outside the gene matches. Germline CDR1 SGHVS, CDR2 FQNEAQ. The CDR3 loop is CASSDRGRDNSPLHF. CDR3 nucleotides: TGTGCCAGCAGCGACAGGGGACGAGATAATTCACCCCTCCACTTT. Variable domain in full (rest from reference TRBV7-8 and TRBJ1-6): GAGVSQSPRYKVAKRGQDVALRCDPISGHVSLFWYQQALGQGPEFLTYFQNEAQLDKSGLPSDRFFAERPEGSVSTLKIQRTQQEDSAVYLCASSDRGRDNSPLHFGNGTRLTVT.

The chain employs TRBV7-3 and TRBJ2-1; 9 positions agree with TRBD2. The germline V gene encodes CDR1 SGHTA and CDR2 FQGTGA. V dropped 0 bases and J dropped 8; count of bases not matched to a gene: 5. The CDR3 length is 15 residues. The DNA for the CDR3 is TGTGCCAGCAGCTTAACGTCTAGCGGGATTTATGAGCAGTTCTTC. This codes for CASSLTSSGIYEQFF.

The chain joins TRBV12-3 or TRBV12-4 to TRBJ2-2, with a weak D call TRBD2 (7 bases). CDR3 length: 16 amino acids. The V gene lost 5 bases and the J gene lost 2 bases, with 15 bases spanning the gap. CDR3 sequence (DNA): TGTGCCAGCAGTCCTAGGGGGGGGATTAACACCGGGGAGCTGTTTTTT. Its protein is CASSPRGGINTGELFF.

The sample holds a few counts of this clonotype. The genes are TRBV25-1 and TRBJ1-1, with 7 bases matching TRBD1. CDR1 and CDR2 from the germline V gene are MGHDK and SYGVNS. The CDR3 extends over 16 amino acids. V shed 1 base, J shed 1 base, and the junction held 6 bases outside the gene matches. CDR3 in DNA: TGTGCCAGCAGTGAATCGACAGGGTACGGGAACACTGAAGCTTTCTTT. Protein: CASSESTGYGNTEAFF.

There are many counts of this clonotype. At one boundary the junction diverges from the germline segment, which might be a read error. This chain joins TRBV10-2 and TRBJ1-2, with TRBD1 matching 8 bases. The CDR3 consists of 13 residues. Germline values: CDR1 WSHSY, CDR2 SAAADI. CDR3 nucleotide sequence: TGTGCCAGCAGTAAGGACAGGGACTATGGCTACACCTTC. It encodes CASSKDRDYGYTF.

In this sample, this clonotype turned up a few times. This sequence joins TRBV6-2 or TRBV6-3 and TRBJ2-3, with D hard to call. V was cut by 4 bases and J by 2 bases, with 13 bases left in between. Germline V gives CDR1 MNHEY, CDR2 SVGEGT. The CDR3 runs to 15 residues. CDR3 amino acids: CASSSSAVDTDTQYF. In DNA form, the CDR3 reads TGTGCCAGCAGTTCCTCGGCGGTGGACACAGATACGCAGTATTTT.

The J gene is TRBJ2-5, the V gene TRBV20-1, with TRBD2 matching over 10 bases. The CDR3 is made up of 14 amino acids. From germline, CDR1 is DFQATT and CDR2 SNEGSKA (reference sequence). The V gene end was trimmed by 1 base and the J gene end by 5 bases; junction bases not matched to a gene: 4. For the CDR3, the DNA is TGCAGTGCTAGAGCCGGGACTAGCGTTGAGACCCAGTACTTC. Translated: CSARAGTSVETQYF.

The V call is TRBV5-1, the J call TRBJ2-1; unclear D gene. CDR3 size: 12 residues. The V end lost 2 bases, the J end lost 12 bases, and 12 bases lay between the germline ends. CDR1 is SGHRS, CDR2 YFSETQ, per germline. The CDR3 reads CASSFDQYGQFF. The CDR3, as DNA: TGCGCCAGCAGCTTTGACCAATATGGGCAGTTCTTC.

This clonotype was seen just once. This could be a read error, since a much larger clone is one nucleotide away. The chain uses TRBV12-3 or TRBV12-4 and TRBJ1-2; TRBD1 is a possible D gene (5 bases). CDR3 length equals 15 residues. Trimming removed 6 bases from V and 1 base from J, with 15 bases in between. The DNA for the CDR3 is TGTGCCAGCAGCTCCCAGGGCAGCTTTAACTATGGCTACACCTTC. It codes for CASSSQGSFNYGYTF.

The V and J genes are TRBV12-3 or TRBV12-4 and TRBJ1-1, with D perhaps TRBD1 (5 bases). The V end was cut by 5 bases, the J end by 10 bases, with 17 bases between. The CDR3 loop spans 13 amino acids. CDR3 region: CASSPPPGVAAFF. The DNA of the CDR3 is TGTGCCAGCAGTCCCCCACCGGGGGTTGCAGCTTTCTTT.

This clonotype was seen only a few times. This chain uses TRBV7-4 with TRBJ1-1; TRBD1 might be the D (5 bases). Deletions cut 5 bases from V and 8 bases from J, with 18 bases between. Germline CDR1 and CDR2: SGHVT and SQSDAQ. The CDR3 runs to 14 residues. For the CDR3, the DNA is TGTGCCAGCAGCGTAGGCTCGGGGGACTCCGAAGCTTTCTTT. This codes for CASSVGSGDSEAFF.

V is TRBV28 and J is TRBJ1-1, with TRBD1 matching over 8 bases. J was trimmed by 6 bases and V by 5 bases; bases with no gene match: 8. Per germline, CDR1 MDHEN and CDR2 SYDVKM. The CDR3 has 14 residues. Written as DNA, the CDR3 is TGTGCCAGCAGTCCCTACACAGGGGGGGCTGAAGCTTTCTTT. Protein: CASSPYTGGAEAFF.